Detailed here is one T cell receptor (beta chain). Study processing details: From reference gene primer amplification, estimates of nucleated cell counts were derived. Profiled with immunoSEQ multiplex PCR; TCRdb holds only in-frame clones, not every one. That table furnishes V, J and clone size, whereas the DNA furnished D and trimming. The data show about 140,000 clones, about 80% seen once. This record comes from a study of blood T cell repertoires in COVID-19. Looking at the study overall: There were acute and convalescent COVID-19 samples, and they came from the United States, Italy and Spain. In each case, the material was cDNA or gDNA derived from T cells, B-cell-depleted T cells, or PBMCs.

The sample consisted of peripheral blood. This TCR derives from a human donor in a cohort sampled during active COVID-19.

CDR3 in DNA: TGTGCCAGCAGCTTAAGAGGGAGGGCCCAAGAGACCCAGTACTTC. Its translation is CASSLRGRAQETQYF. This rearrangement joins TRBV7-8 to TRBJ2-5; 7 nucleotides match TRBD2. Germline assignment: CDR1 SGHVS and CDR2 FQNEAQ. J lost 1 base, V lost 2 bases, and 4 bases had no gene match. This CDR3 comprises 15 residues.